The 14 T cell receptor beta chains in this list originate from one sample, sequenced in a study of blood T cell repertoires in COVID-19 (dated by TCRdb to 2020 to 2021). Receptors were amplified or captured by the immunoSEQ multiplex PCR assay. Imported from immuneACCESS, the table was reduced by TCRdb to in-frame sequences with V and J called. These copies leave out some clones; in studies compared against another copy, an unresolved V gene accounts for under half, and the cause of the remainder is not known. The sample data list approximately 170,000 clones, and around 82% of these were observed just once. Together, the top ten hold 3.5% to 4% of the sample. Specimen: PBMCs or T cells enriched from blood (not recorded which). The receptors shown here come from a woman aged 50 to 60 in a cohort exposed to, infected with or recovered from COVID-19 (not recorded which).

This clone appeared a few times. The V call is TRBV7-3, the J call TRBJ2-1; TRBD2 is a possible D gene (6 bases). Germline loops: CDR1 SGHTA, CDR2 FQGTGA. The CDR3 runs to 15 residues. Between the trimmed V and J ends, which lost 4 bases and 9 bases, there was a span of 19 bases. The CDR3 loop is CASSSAPFSGTEQFF. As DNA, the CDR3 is TGTGCCAGCAGCTCTGCTCCCTTTAGCGGTACTGAGCAGTTCTTC.

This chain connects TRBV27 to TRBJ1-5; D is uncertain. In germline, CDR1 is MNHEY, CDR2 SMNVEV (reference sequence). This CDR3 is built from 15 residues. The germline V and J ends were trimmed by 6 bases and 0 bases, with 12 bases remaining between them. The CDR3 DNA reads TGTGCCAGCAGCCCCTGGCAGATTAGCAATCAGCCCCAGCATTTT. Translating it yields CASSPWQISNQPQHF.

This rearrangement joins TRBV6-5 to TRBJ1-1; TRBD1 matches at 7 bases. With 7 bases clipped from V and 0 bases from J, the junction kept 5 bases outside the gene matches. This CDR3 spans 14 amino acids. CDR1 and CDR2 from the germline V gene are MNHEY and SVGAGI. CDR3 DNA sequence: TGTGCCAGCACCAGACAGGGATTGAACACTGAAGCTTTCTTT. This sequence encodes CASTRQGLNTEAFF.

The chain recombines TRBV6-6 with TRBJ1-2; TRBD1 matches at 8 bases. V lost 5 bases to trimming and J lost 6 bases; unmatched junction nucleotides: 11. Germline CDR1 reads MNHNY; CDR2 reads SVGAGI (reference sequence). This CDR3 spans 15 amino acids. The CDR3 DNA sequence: TGTGCCAGCAGTCGCTCAGGGGGCTCCCCTGATGGCTACACCTTC. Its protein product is CASSRSGGSPDGYTF.

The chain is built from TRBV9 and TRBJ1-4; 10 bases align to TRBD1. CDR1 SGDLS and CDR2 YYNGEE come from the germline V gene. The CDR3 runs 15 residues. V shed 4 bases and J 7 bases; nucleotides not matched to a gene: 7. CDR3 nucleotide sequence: TGTGCCAGCAGCCCGGGACAGGGGTTAAGTGAAAAACTGTTTTTT. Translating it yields CASSPGQGLSEKLFF.

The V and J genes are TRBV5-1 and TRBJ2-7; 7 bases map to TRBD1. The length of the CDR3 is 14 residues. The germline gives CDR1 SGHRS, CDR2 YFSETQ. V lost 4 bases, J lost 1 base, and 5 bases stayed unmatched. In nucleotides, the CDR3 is TGCGCCAGCAGCCCGCGGACAGGTTCCTACGAGCAGTACTTC. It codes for CASSPRTGSYEQYF.

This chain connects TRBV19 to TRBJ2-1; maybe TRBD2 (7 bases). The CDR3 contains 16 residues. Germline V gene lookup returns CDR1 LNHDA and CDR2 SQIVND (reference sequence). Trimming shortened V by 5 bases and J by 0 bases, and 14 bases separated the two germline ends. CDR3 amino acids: CASSLRGGNSYNEQFF. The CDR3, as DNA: TGTGCCAGTAGTCTAAGGGGGGGAAACTCCTACAATGAGCAGTTCTTC. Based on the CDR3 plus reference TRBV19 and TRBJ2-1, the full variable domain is DGGITQSPKYLFRKEGQNVTLSCEQNLNHDAMYWYRQDPGQGLRLIYYSQIVNDFQKGDIAEGYSVSREKKESFPLTVTSAQKNPTAFYLCASSLRGGNSYNEQFFGPGTRLTVL.

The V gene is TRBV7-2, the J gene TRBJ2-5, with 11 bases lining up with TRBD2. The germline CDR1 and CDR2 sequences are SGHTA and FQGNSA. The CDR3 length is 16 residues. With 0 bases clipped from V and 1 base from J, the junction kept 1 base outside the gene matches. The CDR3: CASSLALAGGQETQYF. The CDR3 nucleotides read TGTGCCAGCAGCTTAGCGCTAGCGGGGGGCCAAGAGACCCAGTACTTC.

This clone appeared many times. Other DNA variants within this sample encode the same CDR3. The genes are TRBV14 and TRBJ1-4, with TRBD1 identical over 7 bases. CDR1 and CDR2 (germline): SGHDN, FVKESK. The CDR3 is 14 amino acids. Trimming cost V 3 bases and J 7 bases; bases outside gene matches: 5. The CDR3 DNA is TGTGCCAGCAGCCAGGACAGGAGAGGTGAAAAACTGTTTTTT. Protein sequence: CASSQDRRGEKLFF. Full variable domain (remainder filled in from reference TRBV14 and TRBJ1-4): EAGVTQFPSHSVIEKGQTVTLRCDPISGHDNLYWYRRVMGKEIKFLLHFVKESKQDESGMPNNRFLAERTGGTYSTLKVQPAELEDSGVYFCASSQDRRGEKLFFGSGTQLSVL.

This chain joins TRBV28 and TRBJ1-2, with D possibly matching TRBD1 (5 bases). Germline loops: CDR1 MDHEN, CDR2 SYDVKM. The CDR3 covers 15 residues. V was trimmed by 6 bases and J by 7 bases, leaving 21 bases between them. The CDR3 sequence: CASSPGERGRGGYTF. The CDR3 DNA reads TGTGCCAGCAGCCCTGGGGAACGGGGGAGGGGTGGCTACACCTTC.

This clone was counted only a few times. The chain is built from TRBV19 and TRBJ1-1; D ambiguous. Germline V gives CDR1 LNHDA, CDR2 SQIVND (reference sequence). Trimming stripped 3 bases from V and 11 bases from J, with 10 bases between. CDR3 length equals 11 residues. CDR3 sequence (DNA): TGTGCCAGTAGTATCGGTCAGGCCGCTTTCTTT. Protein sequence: CASSIGQAAFF.

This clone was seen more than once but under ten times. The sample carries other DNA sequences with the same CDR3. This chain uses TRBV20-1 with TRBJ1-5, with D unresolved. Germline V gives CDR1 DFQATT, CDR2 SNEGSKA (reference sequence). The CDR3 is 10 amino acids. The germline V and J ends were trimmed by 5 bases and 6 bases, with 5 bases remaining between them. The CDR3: CSAPGQPQHF. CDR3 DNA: TGCAGTGCTCCGGGTCAGCCCCAGCATTTT.

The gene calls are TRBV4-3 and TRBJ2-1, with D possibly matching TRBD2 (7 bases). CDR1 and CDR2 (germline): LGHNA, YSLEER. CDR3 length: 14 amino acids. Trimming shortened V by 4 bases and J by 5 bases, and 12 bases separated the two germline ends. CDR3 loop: CASSLGGADNEQFF. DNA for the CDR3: TGCGCCAGCAGCCTAGGGGGGGCCGACAATGAGCAGTTCTTC.

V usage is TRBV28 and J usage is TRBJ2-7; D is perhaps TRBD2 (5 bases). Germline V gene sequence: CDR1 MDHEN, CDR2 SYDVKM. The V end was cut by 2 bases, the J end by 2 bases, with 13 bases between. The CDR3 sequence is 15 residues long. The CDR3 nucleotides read TGTGCCAGCAGTTTACCAGCGGTCCAAGCCTACGAGCAGTACTTC. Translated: CASSLPAVQAYEQYF. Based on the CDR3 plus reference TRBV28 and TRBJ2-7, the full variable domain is DVKVTQSSRYLVKRTGEKVFLECVQDMDHENMFWYRQDPGLGLRLIYFSYDVKMKEKGDIPEGYSVSREKKERFSLILESASTNQTSMYLCASSLPAVQAYEQYFGPGTRLTVT.